These 23 T cell receptor beta chains were sequenced from one sample in a study of T cells in Graves' hyperthyroidism and ophthalmopathy. From RNA transcripts, TCR beta CDR3 regions were amplified. Primed by the HTBI set, a first-round RT-PCR was run on the TCR CDR3. TCRdb independently ran MiXCR on the multiplex PCR reads; one entry per CDR3 protein. This table holds about 560,000 distinct CDR3 sequences, approximately 15% found once. The sequencing input was blood. These receptors came from a woman in her 40s with Graves' hyperthyroidism.

This clonotype has only a few counts. The CDR3 DNA is TGTGCCAGCAGCTTAGATGCCGCCCCTAACTATGGCTACACCTTC. It specifies CASSLDAAPNYGYTF. The chain employs TRBV7-2 and TRBJ1-2; D ambiguous. Germline V gene data show CDR1 as SGHTA and CDR2 as FQGNSA. The V end lost 1 base, the J end lost 0 bases, and 9 bases lay between the germline ends. The CDR3 consists of 15 residues.

The V call is TRBV12-3 or TRBV12-4, the J call TRBJ1-1, with TRBD1 as a possible D gene (5 bases). The CDR3 has 13 residues. V lost 5 bases and J lost 4, with 11 bases in between. CDR3 in DNA: TGTGCCAGCAGTCCGGGGGTGGTCACTGAAGCTTTCTTT. The encoded protein is CASSPGVVTEAFF.

This clonotype was recorded a few times. The V gene is TRBV28, the J gene TRBJ2-4; D may be TRBD1 (5 bases). V dropped 6 bases and J dropped 0 bases, with 12 bases sitting between them. CDR3 length equals 15 residues. The V gene's germline CDR1 is MDHEN and CDR2 SYDVKM. The CDR3 DNA reads TGTGCCAGCAGCCCAGGGTACCTAGCCAAAAACATTCAGTACTTC. It codes for CASSPGYLAKNIQYF.

J is TRBJ1-4 and V is TRBV11-2; 8 bases align to TRBD1. Germline assignment: CDR1 SGHAT and CDR2 FQNNGV. With V trimmed by 5 bases and J by 7 bases, 6 bases remained unmatched. There are 14 residues in the CDR3. The CDR3 DNA reads as TGTGCCAGCAGCCAAGACAGGGGTGGTGAAAAACTGTTTTTT. Its protein product is CASSQDRGGEKLFF. The whole variable domain, remainder taken from reference TRBV11-2 and TRBJ1-4, is EAGVAQSPRYKIIEKRQSVAFWCNPISGHATLYWYQQILGQGPKLLIQFQNNGVVDDSQLPKDRFSAERLKGVDSTLKIQPAKLEDSAVYLCASSQDRGGEKLFFGSGTQLSVL.

The sample holds a few counts of this clonotype. This sequence joins TRBV7-2 and TRBJ1-1; 7 positions agree with TRBD1. In germline, CDR1 is SGHTA, CDR2 FQGNSA. J gave up 9 bases and V 3 bases, and 7 bases lay outside the gene matches. CDR3 size: 13 residues. The DNA of the CDR3 is TGTGCCAGCAGCTTCCGGGACAGCCCCAAAGCTTTCTTT. It yields the protein CASSFRDSPKAFF.

This clonotype was counted many times. J is TRBJ1-2 and V is TRBV28; TRBD1 matches at 7 bases. The V and J ends lost 5 bases and 6 bases, in that order; junction bases with no gene match: 6. The CDR3 sequence is 13 residues long. CDR1 is MDHEN and CDR2 is SYDVKM in the germline V gene. This CDR3 is CASSEGTDDGYTF. For the CDR3, the DNA is TGTGCCAGCAGTGAAGGGACAGACGATGGCTACACCTTC.

This clonotype was recorded many times. V gene TRBV5-5 combines with J gene TRBJ1-1; 9 bases are a match to TRBD1. The V gene end was trimmed by 0 bases and the J gene end by 1 base; junction bases not matched to a gene: 4. Germline CDR1 reads SGHKS; CDR2 reads YYEKEE (reference sequence). The CDR3 consists of 16 residues. The chain's CDR3 is CASSLDLQGANTEAFF. The CDR3 nucleotides read TGTGCCAGCAGCTTGGACCTACAGGGGGCGAACACTGAAGCTTTCTTT.

The chain carries TRBV7-6 and TRBJ1-2; the D is unclear. V was pared by 6 bases and J by 6 bases, with 20 bases between. The CDR3 consists of 15 residues. From germline, CDR1 is SGHVS and CDR2 FNYEAQ. This chain's CDR3 is CASRTRPGPVDGYTF. CDR3 nucleotides: TGTGCCAGCAGAACAAGACCCGGCCCAGTTGATGGCTACACCTTC.

This chain links TRBV28 with TRBJ2-5; TRBD1 is a possible D gene (5 bases). Germline CDR1 reads MDHEN; CDR2 reads SYDVKM. This CDR3 is built from 16 residues. Trimming removed 2 bases from V and 2 bases from J, with 15 bases in between. The CDR3 region has the DNA TGTGCCAGCAGTTTAAGGTTAAGGGGCCTTCAAGAGACCCAGTACTTC. Amino acids: CASSLRLRGLQETQYF.

This clonotype was seen many times. The chain recombines TRBV30 with TRBJ1-5, with D perhaps TRBD1 (6 bases). The CDR3 length is 14 residues. V lost 2 bases, J lost 1 base, and 9 bases lay in between. In germline, CDR1 is GTSNPN, CDR2 SVGIG (reference sequence). This chain's CDR3 is CAWSSQGSNQPQHF. Written as DNA, the CDR3 is TGTGCCTGGAGTAGCCAGGGGAGCAATCAGCCCCAGCATTTT. Drawing the rest from reference TRBV30 and TRBJ1-5, the complete variable domain is SQTIHQWPATLVQPVGSPLSLECTVEGTSNPNLYWYRQAAGRGLQLLFYSVGIGQISSEVPQNLSASRPQDRQFILSSKKLLLSDSGFYLCAWSSQGSNQPQHFGDGTRLSIL.

J is TRBJ2-1 and V is TRBV28, with D perhaps TRBD1 or TRBD2 (5 bases each). CDR1 is MDHEN and CDR2 is SYDVKM in the germline V gene. The CDR3 length is 16 residues. With 7 bases removed from V and 3 bases from J, the gap between germline ends came to 19 bases. CDR3 residues: CASTSGTFRGYNEQFF. As DNA, the CDR3 is TGTGCCAGCACCTCGGGGACGTTCCGCGGCTACAATGAGCAGTTCTTC.

This rearrangement joins TRBV2 to TRBJ1-2; D might be TRBD1 (6 bases). The CDR3 runs 15 residues. Trimming shortened V by 1 base and J by 3 bases, and 12 bases separated the two germline ends. CDR1 is SNHLY and CDR2 is FYNNEI in the germline V gene. The CDR3 bases are TGTGCCAGCAGTGAAGGGCGCGGGGGCGACTATGGCTACACCTTC. Its protein product is CASSEGRGGDYGYTF.

This clonotype turned up a few times. V is TRBV20-1 and J is TRBJ1-5, with 10 bases that match TRBD1. V dropped 6 bases and J dropped 1; count of bases not matched to a gene: 12. The CDR3 has 17 amino acids. Germline V gives CDR1 DFQATT, CDR2 SNEGSKA (reference sequence). The CDR3 here is CSAGGTGAVGSNQPQHF. In nucleotides, the CDR3 is TGCAGTGCCGGGGGGACAGGGGCGGTTGGAAGCAATCAGCCCCAGCATTTT.

The table lists this clonotype with many counts. The chain recombines TRBV20-1 with TRBJ2-1, with 7 nucleotides matching TRBD2. The CDR3 has 17 residues. Trimming cost V 0 bases and J 0 bases; bases outside gene matches: 8. The V gene's germline CDR1 is DFQATT and CDR2 SNEGSKA (reference sequence). CDR3 nucleotides: TGCAGTGCTAGAGATCGAGGAGGCGGGGGCTCCTACAATGAGCAGTTCTTC. Protein sequence: CSARDRGGGGSYNEQFF.

The chain carries TRBV19 and TRBJ2-7, with D possibly being TRBD1 (6 bases). In germline, CDR1 is LNHDA, CDR2 SQIVND (reference sequence). V was cut by 3 bases and J by 5 bases, with 14 bases left in between. The CDR3 is 14 amino acids. CDR3 nucleotide sequence: TGTGCCAGTAGTATTAAGGACAGAAAAAACGAGCAGTACTTC. This sequence encodes CASSIKDRKNEQYF.

This clonotype was found many times. The chain has TRBV10-2 and TRBJ2-7; D possibly corresponds to TRBD1 (6 bases). Trimming stripped 2 bases from V and 0 bases from J, with 17 bases between. The length of the CDR3 is 17 residues. Germline loops: CDR1 WSHSY, CDR2 SAAADI. The CDR3: CASSETPRDTASYEQYF. The CDR3 DNA follows: TGCGCCAGCAGTGAGACCCCCCGGGACACTGCCTCCTACGAGCAGTACTTC.

This clonotype was observed once. The rearrangement uses TRBV11-1 and TRBJ2-2, with TRBD2 matching over 9 bases. There are 16 residues in the CDR3. CDR1 is SGHAT, CDR2 FQDESV, per germline (reference sequence). The junction had 9 bases not matched to a gene; V was cut back by 3 bases and J by 7 bases. The CDR3 loop reads CASSFRDSGSGGELFF. The CDR3 region has the DNA TGTGCCAGCAGCTTTCGGGATAGCGGGAGTGGCGGGGAGCTGTTTTTT.

This clonotype was seen at least ten times. The rearrangement joins TRBV2 to TRBJ2-7; D may be TRBD1 or TRBD2 (5 bases each). Deletions cut 6 bases from V and 0 bases from J, with 15 bases between. CDR3 size: 15 residues. Germline assignment: CDR1 SNHLY and CDR2 FYNNEI. This CDR3 reads CASRSTWGNSYEQYF. CDR3 coding DNA: TGTGCCAGCAGATCGACCTGGGGGAACTCCTACGAGCAGTACTTC.

This clonotype was counted at least ten times. The CDR3 bases are TGTGCCAGCAGTCGGACTGGTACCCATTCCTACAATGAGCAGTTCTTC. Its protein is CASSRTGTHSYNEQFF. The chain is built from TRBV28 and TRBJ2-1; tentative D call: TRBD2 (5 bases). This CDR3 spans 16 amino acids. In germline, CDR1 is MDHEN, CDR2 SYDVKM. V gave up 5 bases and J gave up 1 base, with 15 bases separating them.

The chain joins TRBV20-1 to TRBJ2-7, with 8 bases identical to TRBD2. Per germline, CDR1 DFQATT and CDR2 SNEGSKA (reference sequence). The CDR3 length is 14 residues. After removal of 5 bases from V and 2 bases from J, the junction contained 8 bases not matched to a gene. CDR3 bases: TGCAGTGCTCCGAGTAGCGGGGCGGCCTACGAGCAGTACTTC. It is translated as CSAPSSGAAYEQYF.

In its sample, this clonotype was seen many times. The chain links TRBV5-1 to TRBJ2-1; perhaps TRBD1 as D (5 bases). Between the trimmed V and J ends, which lost 0 bases and 2 bases, there was a span of 15 bases. The V gene's germline CDR1 is SGHRS and CDR2 YFSETQ. This CDR3 is 17 amino acids long. CDR3 loop: CASSLVGLQATYNEQFF. Here the CDR3 DNA reads TGCGCCAGCAGCTTGGTAGGGTTACAGGCGACCTACAATGAGCAGTTCTTC.

J is TRBJ2-5 and V is TRBV20-1; tentative D call: TRBD2 (6 bases). Germline assignment: CDR1 DFQATT and CDR2 SNEGSKA (reference sequence). The CDR3 is made up of 15 amino acids. The V end lost 3 bases, the J end lost 2 bases, and 16 bases lay between the germline ends. CDR3 nucleotides: TGCAGTGCTAGTAACCCGGACCGGGGGCAAGAGACCCAGTACTTC. It is translated as CSASNPDRGQETQYF.

This clonotype has just a few counts. V gene TRBV20-1 combines with J gene TRBJ2-7; D not certain. With 3 bases removed from V and 7 bases from J, the gap between germline ends came to 19 bases. The CDR3 is 14 amino acids. The germline V gene encodes CDR1 DFQATT and CDR2 SNEGSKA (reference sequence). The CDR3 protein is CSASRSYETLEQYF. As DNA, the CDR3 is TGCAGTGCTAGTAGATCCTACGAAACCTTAGAGCAGTACTTC.